This TCR beta chain was retrieved from a study of shared clonotypes between healthy human individuals. Notes on the study in general: Sequencing depth was expected to influence donor clonotype sharing. In having few donors, the study represented limited genetic and exposure-history diversity.

What was sequenced on ten immunoSEQ deep assay plates was unsorted PBMC DNA. Original processing methods: ImmunoSEQ gave junction-only sequences without quality scores, so filtering differed. Sequenced by immunoSEQ multiplex PCR; TCRdb stores in-frame clones only, minus some. For V, J and clone size, that table is used; D and trimming come from the DNA. In the table there are hundreds of thousands of clones, 70% to 80% of which are singletons. Turning to this clone: Its specificity is not known.

Germline V gene sequence: CDR1 SQVTM, CDR2 ANQGSEA. This CDR3 comprises 13 residues. V lost 7 bases, J lost 4 bases, and 15 bases lay in between. This rearrangement joins TRBV29-1 to TRBJ2-3; D perhaps matches TRBD1 (6 bases). The sequence came from a woman between 35 and 50 years old in good health. Some clones in this sample may be carry-over from other donors' samples. Source material: PBMCs. The CDR3 is CSAYREGADTQYF. The CDR3 coding sequence is TGCAGCGCTTACAGGGAAGGGGCAGATACGCAGTATTTT.